This T cell receptor (beta chain) was recovered during a study of cytomegalovirus exposure and HLA in healthy donors. At the level of the study: Both the roughly 120 validation repertoires and the 600 to 750 first-cohort repertoires used the same platform, as reported by a later analysis.

The CDR3 totals 16 residues. In germline, CDR1 is SGHNT, CDR2 YYREEE (reference sequence). J lost 0 bases, V lost 4 bases, and 4 bases had no gene match. Generated by immunoSEQ multiplex PCR, the TCRdb table keeps only in-frame clones and is missing some. The sample carries about 130,000 clones, about nine tenths recorded once. From the roughly 120-subject validation cohort, which was separate from the roughly 630-subject first cohort, the donors were drawn. This rearrangement joins TRBV5-4 to TRBJ2-2, with 9 bases fitting TRBD2. The specimen was PBMCs. The receptor's source is a man under 40 in good health and CMV-seronegative. CDR3 nucleotide sequence: TGTGCCAGCAGCCCCCAGCGGGGGGCGAACACCGGGGAGCTGTTTTTT. Translated, it gives CASSPQRGANTGELFF.